This TCR beta chain was observed in a study of T cell responses to AZD1222 COVID-19 vaccine. Whole-study findings and limits: Across the whole spike, CD4 TCRs peaked at regions 160-218 and 743-854. Vaccination with two AZD1222 doses was followed by a rise in Spike-specific TCR breadth and depth.

The V and J ends lost 3 bases and 4 bases respectively, with 1 base between them. The CDR3 sequence is 11 residues long. This clone was counted a few times. Its specificity is not known. Some clones are missing from TCRdb's copy, which holds only in-frame ones; the method was immunoSEQ multiplex PCR. The sample shows 170,000 or so clones, 90% of them seen only once. Sequenced here: peripheral blood, sampled on day 0 of AZD1222 vaccination. The sequence was collected from an adult in good health. V and J are TRBV12-3 or TRBV12-4 and TRBJ1-3; D gene unclear. CDR3 sequence: CASSFGNTIYF. In DNA form, the CDR3 reads TGTGCCAGCAGTTTCGGAAACACCATATATTTT.